This TCR beta chain was recorded in a study of cytomegalovirus exposure and HLA in healthy donors. The PCR contained 60 Vbeta and 13 Jbeta primers. Assay used: immunoSEQ multiplex PCR; TCRdb lists only in-frame clones, some missing. The table lists 200,000 to 250,000 clones. The junction had 8 bases not matched to a gene; V was cut back by 6 bases and J by 6 bases. Germline loops: CDR1 SGDLS, CDR2 YYNGEE. The CDR3 has 14 amino acids. Material for sequencing was PBMCs. The chain combines TRBV9 with TRBJ2-7, with TRBD2 matching 11 bases. The sequence was obtained from a girl aged 2 to 10 in good health and CMV-seropositive. DNA for the CDR3: TGTGCCAGCACCGAGGGGCTAGCGGGAGGCGAGCAGTACTTC. This sequence encodes CASTEGLAGGEQYF. The entire variable domain, with the rest obtained from reference TRBV9 and TRBJ2-7, is as follows: DSGVTQTPKHLITATGQRVTLRCSPRSGDLSVYWYQQSLDQGLQFLIQYYNGEERAKGNILERFSAQQFPDLHSELNLSSLELGDSALYFCASTEGLAGGEQYFGPGTRLTVT.